This T cell receptor beta chain was retrieved from a study of blood T cell repertoires in COVID-19. Whole-study context: Acute-phase and convalescent COVID-19 samples originated in the United States, Italy and Spain.

V lost 0 bases and J 6 bases, leaving 9 bases between the germline ends. The CDR3 length is 14 residues. Germline V gene data show CDR1 as LGHDT and CDR2 as YNNKEL (reference sequence). Generated by immunoSEQ multiplex PCR, the TCRdb table keeps only in-frame clones and is missing some. The table records roughly 250,000 clones, about 89% of them present only once. Sequencing was done on a sample of PBMCs or T cells enriched from blood (not recorded which). The TCR comes from a young woman who had recovered from COVID-19. The gene calls are TRBV3-1 (or the pseudogene TRBV3-2) and TRBJ2-1; a possible D gene is TRBD2 (5 bases). CDR3 DNA sequence: TGTGCCAGCAGCCAAGATCCTAGCAGCAATGAGCAGTTCTTC. This codes for CASSQDPSSNEQFF.